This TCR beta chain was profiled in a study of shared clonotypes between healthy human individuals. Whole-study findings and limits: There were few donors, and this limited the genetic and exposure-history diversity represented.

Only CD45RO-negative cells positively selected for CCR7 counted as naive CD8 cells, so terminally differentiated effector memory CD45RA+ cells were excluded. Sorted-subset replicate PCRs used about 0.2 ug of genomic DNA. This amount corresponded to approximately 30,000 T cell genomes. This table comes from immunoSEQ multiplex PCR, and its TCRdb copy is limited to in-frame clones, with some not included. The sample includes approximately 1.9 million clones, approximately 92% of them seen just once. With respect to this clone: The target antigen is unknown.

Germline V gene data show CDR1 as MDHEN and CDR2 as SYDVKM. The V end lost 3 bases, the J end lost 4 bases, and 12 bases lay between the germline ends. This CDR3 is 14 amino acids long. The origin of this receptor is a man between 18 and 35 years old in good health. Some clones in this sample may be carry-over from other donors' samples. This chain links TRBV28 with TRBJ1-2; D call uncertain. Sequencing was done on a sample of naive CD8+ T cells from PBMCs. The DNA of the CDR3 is TGTGCCAGCAGTTTTTCCCAGCGAGGCTATGGCTACACCTTC. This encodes CASSFSQRGYGYTF.